Shown below are 8 T cell receptor beta chains from a single sample sequenced in a study of blood T cell repertoires in COVID-19. TCRdb's copy holds only in-frame clones and misses some; the assay was immunoSEQ multiplex PCR. The profile covers about 78,000 clones, with 80% to 95% appearing a single time and approximately 0.98% taken by the ten largest. The sequenced material came from peripheral blood. The receptors were gathered from a woman aged 50 to 60 in a cohort sampled during active COVID-19.

In DNA form, the CDR3 reads TGTGCCAGTAAGACAGGGGGCATATTAAATCAGCCCCAGCATTTT. It specifies CASKTGGILNQPQHF. This chain connects TRBV19 to TRBJ1-5, with TRBD1 matching over 10 bases. The CDR3 loop spans 15 amino acids. With 7 bases clipped from V and 4 bases from J, the junction kept 7 bases outside the gene matches. CDR1 is LNHDA and CDR2 is SQIVND in the germline V gene (reference sequence).

The gene calls are TRBV11-2 and TRBJ1-2, with D possibly TRBD1 on 5 matching bases. In germline, CDR1 is SGHAT, CDR2 FQNNGV. The CDR3 has 14 residues. V shed 0 bases and J shed 2 bases, with 7 bases lying between them. The CDR3 loop reads CASSLEQANYGYTF. The CDR3 region has the DNA TGTGCCAGCAGCTTAGAACAGGCCAACTATGGCTACACCTTC.

V gene TRBV10-1 combines with J gene TRBJ2-7, with D tentatively TRBD2 (6 bases). Germline V gene sequence: CDR1 WNHNN, CDR2 SYGVQD (reference sequence). Trimming pared 5 bases from V and 6 bases from J, leaving 14 bases between. There are 13 residues in the CDR3. This CDR3 reads CASSWDSQGEQYF. CDR3 DNA: TGCGCCAGCAGTTGGGACTCCCAGGGCGAGCAGTACTTC.

This clone was observed a few times. V gene TRBV18 combines with J gene TRBJ1-5; TRBD1 agrees at 8 bases. This CDR3 is built from 15 residues. The junction had 3 bases not matched to a gene; V was cut back by 5 bases and J by 0 bases. The V gene's germline CDR1 is KGHSH and CDR2 LQKENI. The DNA of the CDR3 is TGTGCCAGCTCAACGACAGGGGCTAGCAATCAGCCCCAGCATTTT. Translating it yields CASSTTGASNQPQHF.

The chain carries TRBV25-1 and TRBJ2-4; tentative D call: TRBD2 (5 bases). Germline lookup yields CDR1 MGHDK and CDR2 SYGVNS. CDR3 size: 12 residues. V dropped 5 bases and J dropped 12 bases, with 14 bases sitting between them. The CDR3 nucleotides read TGTGCCAGCAGTCAGTCCGGGAACGATCAGTACTTC. Protein: CASSQSGNDQYF. Variable domain in full (rest from reference TRBV25-1 and TRBJ2-4): EADIYQTPRYLVIGTGKKITLECSQTMGHDKMYWYQQDPGMELHLIHYSYGVNSTEKGDLSSESTVSRIRTEHFPLTLESARPSHTSQYLCASSQSGNDQYFGAGTRLSVL.

The chain couples TRBV9 to TRBJ2-4; perhaps TRBD2 as D (5 bases). The CDR3 is made up of 17 amino acids. Germline V gene lookup returns CDR1 SGDLS and CDR2 YYNGEE. V was shortened by 0 bases and J by 0 bases, with 13 bases between the two germline ends. Here the CDR3 DNA reads TGTGCCAGCAGCGTAGCTTCCGGGGTTGGAGCCAAAAACATTCAGTACTTC. Its protein is CASSVASGVGAKNIQYF.

V gene TRBV6-6 combines with J gene TRBJ2-5; D is perhaps TRBD2 (6 bases). From germline, CDR1 is MNHNY and CDR2 SVGAGI (reference sequence). This CDR3 contains 13 residues. V gave up 8 bases and J gave up 4 bases, with 14 bases separating them. The CDR3 region has the DNA TGTGCCAGCTCCCGGGAGCGTCGAGAGACCCAGTACTTC. It is translated as CASSRERRETQYF.

The V and J genes are TRBV2 and TRBJ2-3; D is perhaps TRBD2 (6 bases). Germline assignment: CDR1 SNHLY and CDR2 FYNNEI. This CDR3 contains 14 residues. V lost 4 bases, J lost 5 bases, and 13 bases lay in between. In nucleotides, the CDR3 is TGTGCCAGCAGTGTGGGCAGGCGGGGAGATACGCAGTATTTT. Its protein is CASSVGRRGDTQYF.